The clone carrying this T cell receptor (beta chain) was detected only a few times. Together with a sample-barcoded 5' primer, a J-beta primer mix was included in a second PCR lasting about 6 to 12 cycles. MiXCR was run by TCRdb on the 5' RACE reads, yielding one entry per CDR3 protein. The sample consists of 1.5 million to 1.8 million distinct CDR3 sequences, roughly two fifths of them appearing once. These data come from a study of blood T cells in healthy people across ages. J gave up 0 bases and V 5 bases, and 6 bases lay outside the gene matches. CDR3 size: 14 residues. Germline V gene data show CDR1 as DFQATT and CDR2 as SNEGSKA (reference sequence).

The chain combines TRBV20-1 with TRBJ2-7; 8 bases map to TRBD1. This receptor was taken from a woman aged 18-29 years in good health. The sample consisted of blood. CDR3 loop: CSAEDRVSSYEQYF. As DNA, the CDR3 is TGCAGTGCTGAGGACAGGGTTTCCTCCTACGAGCAGTACTTC.